This T cell receptor beta chain was recorded in a study of CDR3 diversity in severe acne. TCRdb re-called the PCR reads through MiXCR, storing one row per CDR3 protein. The data hold about 85,000 distinct CDR3 sequences, with around half observed a single time. The TCR comes from a male donor in good health, serving as a control. Specimen: blood.

CDR3 bases: TGTGCCAGCAGAGACCCGGGACAGGGCTTCCACGAGCAGTACTTC. Protein product: CASRDPGQGFHEQYF. The chain recombines TRBV7-2 with TRBJ2-7, with 9 positions matching TRBD1. Trimming at V came to 6 bases and at J to 5 bases, leaving 11 bases not matched to a gene. Germline V gene data show CDR1 as SGHTA and CDR2 as FQGNSA. The CDR3 is 15 residues long.